The sequence of this TCR beta chain was determined in a study of T cells after yellow fever vaccination. Study outcomes and limitations: Post-booster repertoires contained most primary-vaccination clones again (96% CD4, roughly 90% CD8). The secondary response showed a weaker magnitude and a faster peak, day 5 versus 15.

To note about this clonotype: Antigen unknown.

TCRdb redid the calling of the 5' RACE reads with MiXCR, one entry per CDR3 protein. The repertoire holds some 340,000 distinct CDR3 sequences, with approximately 4% as singletons. Sequenced material: PBMCs, taken 5 days after the yellow fever booster vaccination. The receptor was derived from a young man who received the YFV17D yellow fever vaccine.

The chain's CDR3 is CASSPLGRHRGYTF. In DNA form, the CDR3 reads TGTGCCAGCTCGCCTCTAGGACGGCATCGGGGCTACACCTTC. The J gene is TRBJ1-2, the V gene TRBV18; D ambiguous. V lost 6 bases and J 8 bases, leaving 19 bases between the germline ends. This CDR3 spans 14 amino acids. Germline V gene data show CDR1 as KGHSH and CDR2 as LQKENI.